This TCR beta chain was obtained from a study of blood T cell repertoires in COVID-19 (dated by TCRdb to about 2020). In terms of the full investigation: Collaborator samples came from the United States, Italy and Spain and covered acute and convalescent phases of COVID-19. The material from the prospective study consisted of cDNA or gDNA derived from T cells, B-cell-depleted T cells, or PBMCs. The dataset comprised deeply sampled blood TCRbeta repertoires from subjects exposed to, actively infected with, or recovered from COVID-19. A freely available public database, intended as a resource for researchers studying the immune response to SARS-CoV-2, is where the repertoires were released. The samples were drawn from two sources: the first 160 participants of the ongoing ImmuneRACE study, and fewer than 1,500 subjects contributed by 6 global collaborators. Nearly every sample came with metadata listing a de-identified subject ID, COVID-19 status, age in years and sex. Where available, HLA class I and class II types were obtained from metadata supplied by the sample provider rather than from assay-based typing.

Points the paper makes about the study in general: The quantity of clinical and demographic metadata differed by source and by participant and was supplied without curation.

The germline V gene (reference sequence) specifies LGHDT as CDR1 and YNNKEL as CDR2. V lost 3 bases and J lost 10 bases; the stretch between them is 14 bases long. Spanning cysteine to phenylalanine, the CDR3 consists of 13 amino acids. Only the CDR3 DNA is retained, 39 bases long and in frame from the first base. TCRbeta CDR3 regions were amplified from genomic DNA by means of the immunoSEQ Assay, a bias-controlled multiplex PCR. As for the original processing: Nucleated cell counts per sample were estimated from amplification of reference gene primers within the assay. Sequence reads were collapsed and filtered to measure the absolute abundance of every unique TCRbeta CDR3 rearrangement. For each sample, productive Simpson clonality was calculated by taking the square root of Simpson's diversity index across productive rearrangements. Here the immuneACCESS table is served through TCRdb, limited to in-frame sequences with V and J called. Missing clones are a known gap in these copies; in checked studies unresolved V genes cover under half, and the rest lacks a known reason. V, J and clone size reflect that table, while D and trimming were determined from the DNA. The sample profile shows a few hundred thousand clones; roughly 84% of them were found once. The top ten clones comprise roughly 3.1% of the sample.

Turning to this clone: Its specific antigen is unknown. One base away there is no much larger clone; base qualities are not given.

Enrolling through a virtual design, the prospective study's participants ranged in age from roughly 18 to 89 years and lived across 24 United States geographic areas. To assign participants to cohorts, the prospective study relied on clinical history that participants themselves reported in a screening survey and a study questionnaire. For ImmuneRACE Cohort 3, a participant was defined as recovered based on two consecutive negative NP/OP PCR tests, clearance by a healthcare professional, or resolution of symptoms. In the prospective study, whole blood, serum and a nasopharyngeal or oropharyngeal swab were collected from each participant by mobile phlebotomists. Additional blood draws and questionnaires over an approximately two-month period could optionally be provided by prospective study participants. Prospective study blood samples were shipped either frozen or at room temperature before DNA extraction.

The origin of this receptor is a man aged 45 to 65 who had recovered from COVID-19. The V and J genes are TRBV3-1 (or the pseudogene TRBV3-2) and TRBJ2-3; the D gene is perhaps TRBD2, from 5 matching bases. Material for sequencing was PBMCs or T cells enriched from blood (not recorded which). The nucleotide sequence reads TGTGCCAGCAGCCAGATTCAGCTAGCAGCGCAGTATTTT. Its translation is CASSQIQLAAQYF.